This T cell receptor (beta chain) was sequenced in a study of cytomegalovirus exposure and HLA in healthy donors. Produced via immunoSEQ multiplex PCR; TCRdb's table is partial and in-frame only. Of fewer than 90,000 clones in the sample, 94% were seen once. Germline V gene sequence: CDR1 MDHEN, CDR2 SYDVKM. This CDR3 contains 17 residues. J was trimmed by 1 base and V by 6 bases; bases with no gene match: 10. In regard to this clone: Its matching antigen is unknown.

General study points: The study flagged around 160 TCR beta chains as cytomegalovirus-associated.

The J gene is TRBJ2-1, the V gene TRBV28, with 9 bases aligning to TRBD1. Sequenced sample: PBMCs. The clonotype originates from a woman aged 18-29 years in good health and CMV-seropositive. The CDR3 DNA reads TGTGCCAGCAGATCGTACAGGGGGCTGATTTCCTACAATGAGCAGTTCTTC. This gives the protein CASRSYRGLISYNEQFF.